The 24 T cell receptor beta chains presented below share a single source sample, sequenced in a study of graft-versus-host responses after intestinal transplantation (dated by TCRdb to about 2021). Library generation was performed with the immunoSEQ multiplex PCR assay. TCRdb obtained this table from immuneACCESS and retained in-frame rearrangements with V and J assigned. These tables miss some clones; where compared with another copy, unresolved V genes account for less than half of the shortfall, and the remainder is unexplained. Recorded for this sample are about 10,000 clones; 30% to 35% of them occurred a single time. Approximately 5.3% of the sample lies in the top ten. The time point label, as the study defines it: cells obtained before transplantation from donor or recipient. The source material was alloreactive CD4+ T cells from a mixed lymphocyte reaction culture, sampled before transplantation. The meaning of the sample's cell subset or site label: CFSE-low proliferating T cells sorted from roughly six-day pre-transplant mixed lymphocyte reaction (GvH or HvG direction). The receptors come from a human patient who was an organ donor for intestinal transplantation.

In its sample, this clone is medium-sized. CDR3 nucleotides: TGTGCCTGGTTTCACCCTCCCAATGAGCAGTTCTTC. It yields the protein CAWFHPPNEQFF. This chain uses TRBV30 with TRBJ2-1; the D is unclear. Germline loops: CDR1 GTSNPN, CDR2 SVGIG (reference sequence). V was trimmed by 5 bases and J by 6 bases, leaving 11 bases between them. The CDR3 is 12 residues long.

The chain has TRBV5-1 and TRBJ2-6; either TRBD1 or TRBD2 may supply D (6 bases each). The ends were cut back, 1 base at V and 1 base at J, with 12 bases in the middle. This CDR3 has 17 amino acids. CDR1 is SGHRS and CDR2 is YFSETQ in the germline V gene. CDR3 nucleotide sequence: TGCGCCAGCAGCTTGTCCAGGGGAGGATCTGGGGCCAACGTCCTGACTTTC. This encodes CASSLSRGGSGANVLTF.

CDR3 loop: CASRTGGYGYTF. CDR3 DNA sequence: TGTGCCAGCAGGACAGGGGGCTATGGCTACACCTTC. The V and J genes are TRBV6-6 and TRBJ1-2; 9 nucleotides agree with TRBD1. The germline CDR1 and CDR2 sequences are MNHNY and SVGAGI (reference sequence). V lost 6 bases, J lost 4 bases, and 0 bases stayed unmatched. The CDR3 extends over 12 amino acids.

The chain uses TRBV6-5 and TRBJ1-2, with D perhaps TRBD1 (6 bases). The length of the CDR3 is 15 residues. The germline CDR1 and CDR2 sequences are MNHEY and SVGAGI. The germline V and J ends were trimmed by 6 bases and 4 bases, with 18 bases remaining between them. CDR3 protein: CASRTSQGGSYGYTF. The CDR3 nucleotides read TGTGCCAGCAGAACCTCACAGGGCGGTAGCTATGGCTACACCTTC.

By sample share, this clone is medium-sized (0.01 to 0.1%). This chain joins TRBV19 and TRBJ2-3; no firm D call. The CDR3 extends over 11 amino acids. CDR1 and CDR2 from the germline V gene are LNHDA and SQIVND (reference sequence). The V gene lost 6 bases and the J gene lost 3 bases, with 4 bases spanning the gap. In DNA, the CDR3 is TGTGCCAGTAGGGAGACAGATACGCAGTATTTT. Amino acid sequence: CASRETDTQYF.

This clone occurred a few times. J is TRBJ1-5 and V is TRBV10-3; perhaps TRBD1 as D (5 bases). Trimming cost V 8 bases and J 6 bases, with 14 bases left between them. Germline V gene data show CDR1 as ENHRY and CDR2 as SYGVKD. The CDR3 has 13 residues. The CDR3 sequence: CAISPGSPQPQHF. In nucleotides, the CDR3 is TGTGCCATCTCCCCAGGGTCACCTCAGCCCCAGCATTTT.

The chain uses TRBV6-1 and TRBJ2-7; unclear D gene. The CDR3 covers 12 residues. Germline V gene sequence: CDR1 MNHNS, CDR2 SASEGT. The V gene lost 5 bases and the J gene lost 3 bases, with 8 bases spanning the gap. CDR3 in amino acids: CASSHRNYEQYF. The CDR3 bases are TGTGCCAGCAGTCACCGAAACTACGAGCAGTACTTC.

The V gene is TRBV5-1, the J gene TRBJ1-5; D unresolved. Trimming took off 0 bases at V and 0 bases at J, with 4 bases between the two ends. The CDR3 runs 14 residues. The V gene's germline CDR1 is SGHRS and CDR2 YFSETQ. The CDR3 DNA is TGCGCCAGCAGCTTGGACAGTAGCAATCAGCCCCAGCATTTT. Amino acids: CASSLDSSNQPQHF. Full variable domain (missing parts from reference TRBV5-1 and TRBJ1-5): KAGVTQTPRYLIKTRGQQVTLSCSPISGHRSVSWYQQTPGQGLQFLFEYFSETQRNKGNFPGRFSGRQFSNSRSEMNVSTLELGDSALYLCASSLDSSNQPQHFGDGTRLSIL.

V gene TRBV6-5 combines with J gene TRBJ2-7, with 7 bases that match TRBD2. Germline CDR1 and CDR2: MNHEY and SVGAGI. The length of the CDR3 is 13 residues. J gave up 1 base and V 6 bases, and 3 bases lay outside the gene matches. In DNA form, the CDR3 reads TGTGCCAGCAGAATGGGACTATCCTACGAGCAGTACTTC. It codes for CASRMGLSYEQYF.

The CDR3 DNA reads as TGTGCCAGCATGGGACAGGGGTTTGGCTACACCTTC. This gives the protein CASMGQGFGYTF. The chain employs TRBV6-5 and TRBJ1-2; 10 bases agree with TRBD1. The CDR3 extends over 12 amino acids. Per the germline V gene, CDR1 is MNHEY and CDR2 is SVGAGI. The J segment lost 7 bases and the V segment lost 7 bases, leaving 3 bases of the junction unmatched.

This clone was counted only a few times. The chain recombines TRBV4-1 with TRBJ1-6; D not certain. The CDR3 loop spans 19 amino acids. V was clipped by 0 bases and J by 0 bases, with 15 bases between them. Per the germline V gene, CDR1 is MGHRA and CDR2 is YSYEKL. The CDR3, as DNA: TGCGCCAGCAGCCAAGATTACCTTTCCGGGAGCTCCTATAATTCACCCCTCCACTTT. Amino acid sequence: CASSQDYLSGSSYNSPLHF.

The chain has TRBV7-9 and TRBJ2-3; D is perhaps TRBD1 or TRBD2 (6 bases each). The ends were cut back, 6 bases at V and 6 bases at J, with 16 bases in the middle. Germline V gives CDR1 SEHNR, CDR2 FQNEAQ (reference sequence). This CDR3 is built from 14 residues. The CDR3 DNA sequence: TGTGCCAGCAGAAAACCGGGGGCGGGGGATACGCAGTATTTT. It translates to CASRKPGAGDTQYF.

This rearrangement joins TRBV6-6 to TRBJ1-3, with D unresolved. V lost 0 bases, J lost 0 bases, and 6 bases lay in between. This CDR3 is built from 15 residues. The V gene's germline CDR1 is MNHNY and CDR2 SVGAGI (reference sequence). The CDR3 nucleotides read TGTGCCAGCAGTTACTCTTACACCTCTGGAAACACCATATATTTT. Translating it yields CASSYSYTSGNTIYF.

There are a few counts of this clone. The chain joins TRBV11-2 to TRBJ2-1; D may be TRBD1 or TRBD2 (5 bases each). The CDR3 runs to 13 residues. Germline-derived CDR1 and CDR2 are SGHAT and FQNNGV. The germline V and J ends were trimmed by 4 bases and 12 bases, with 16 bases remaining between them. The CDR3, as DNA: TGTGCCAGCAGCTCCTCCCTGGCAGGGAGGCAGTTCTTC. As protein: CASSSSLAGRQFF.

CDR3 in DNA: TGCGCCAGCAGCCCGGGACGCAGCTCCTACGAGCAGTACTTC. It encodes CASSPGRSSYEQYF. The rearrangement links TRBV5-1 to TRBJ2-7; D tentatively reads TRBD1 or TRBD2 (5 bases each). There are 14 residues in the CDR3. V was trimmed by 4 bases and J by 0 bases, leaving 11 bases between them. Germline-derived CDR1 and CDR2 are SGHRS and YFSETQ.

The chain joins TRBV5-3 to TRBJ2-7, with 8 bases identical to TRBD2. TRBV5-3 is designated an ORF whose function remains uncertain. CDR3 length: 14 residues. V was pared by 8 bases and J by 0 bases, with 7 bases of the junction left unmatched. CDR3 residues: CASSAGGGSYEQYF. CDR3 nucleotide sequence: TGTGCCAGCAGCGCGGGGGGCGGCTCCTACGAGCAGTACTTC.

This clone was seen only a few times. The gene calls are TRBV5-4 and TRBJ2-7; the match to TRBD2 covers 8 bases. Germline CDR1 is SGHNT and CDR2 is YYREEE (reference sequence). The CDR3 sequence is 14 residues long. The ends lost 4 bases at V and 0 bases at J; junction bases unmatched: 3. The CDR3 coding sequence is TGTGCCAGCAGCGCGGGGGGCGGCTCCTACGAGCAGTACTTC. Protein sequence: CASSAGGGSYEQYF.

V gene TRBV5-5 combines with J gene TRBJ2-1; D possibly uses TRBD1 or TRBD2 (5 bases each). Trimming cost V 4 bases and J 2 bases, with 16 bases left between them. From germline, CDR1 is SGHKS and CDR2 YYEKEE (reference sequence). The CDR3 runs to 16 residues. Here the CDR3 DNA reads TGTGCCAGCAGCCACCTCCGGGACGGAGCCTACAATGAGCAGTTCTTC. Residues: CASSHLRDGAYNEQFF.

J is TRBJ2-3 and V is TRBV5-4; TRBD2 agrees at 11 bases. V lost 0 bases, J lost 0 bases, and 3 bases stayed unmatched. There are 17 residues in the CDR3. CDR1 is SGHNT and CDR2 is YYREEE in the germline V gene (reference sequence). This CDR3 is CASSLGLAGGSTDTQYF. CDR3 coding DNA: TGTGCCAGCAGCTTGGGTCTAGCGGGGGGTAGCACAGATACGCAGTATTTT.

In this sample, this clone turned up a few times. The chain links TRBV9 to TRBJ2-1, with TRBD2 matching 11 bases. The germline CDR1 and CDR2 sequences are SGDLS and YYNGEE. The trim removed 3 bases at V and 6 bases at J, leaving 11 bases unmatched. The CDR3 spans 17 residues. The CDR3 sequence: CASSAVSSGGAGNEQFF. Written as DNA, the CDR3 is TGTGCCAGCAGCGCCGTTAGTAGCGGGGGGGCCGGCAATGAGCAGTTCTTC.

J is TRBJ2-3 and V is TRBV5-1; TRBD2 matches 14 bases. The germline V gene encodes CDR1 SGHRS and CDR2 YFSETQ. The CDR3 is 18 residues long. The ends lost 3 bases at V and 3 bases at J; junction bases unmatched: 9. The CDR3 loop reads CASSSGTSGGQFTDTQYF. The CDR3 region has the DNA TGCGCCAGCAGCTCCGGGACTAGCGGGGGCCAATTTACAGATACGCAGTATTTT.

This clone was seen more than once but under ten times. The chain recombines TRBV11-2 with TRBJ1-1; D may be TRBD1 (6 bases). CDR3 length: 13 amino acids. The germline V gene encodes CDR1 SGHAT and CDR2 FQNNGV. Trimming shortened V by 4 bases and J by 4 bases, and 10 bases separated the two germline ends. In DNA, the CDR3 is TGTGCCAGCAGCTCACAGGGAAGCACTGAAGCTTTCTTT. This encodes CASSSQGSTEAFF. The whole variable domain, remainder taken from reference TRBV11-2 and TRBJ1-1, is EAGVAQSPRYKIIEKRQSVAFWCNPISGHATLYWYQQILGQGPKLLIQFQNNGVVDDSQLPKDRFSAERLKGVDSTLKIQPAKLEDSAVYLCASSSQGSTEAFFGQGTRLTVV.

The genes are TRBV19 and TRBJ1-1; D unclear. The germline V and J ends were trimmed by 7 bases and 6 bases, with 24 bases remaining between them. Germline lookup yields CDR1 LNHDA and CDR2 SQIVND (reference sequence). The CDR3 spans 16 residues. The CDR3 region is CASISRSVLGWAEAFF. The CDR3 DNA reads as TGTGCCAGTATAAGTAGGTCAGTCTTAGGCTGGGCTGAAGCTTTCTTT.

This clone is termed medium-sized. The CDR3 nucleotides read TGCGCCAGCAGCTTGGCCCAACAGGGCGACACTGAAGCTTTCTTT. Amino acid sequence: CASSLAQQGDTEAFF. The gene calls are TRBV5-1 and TRBJ1-1, with D perhaps matching TRBD1 (6 bases). There are 15 residues in the CDR3. CDR1 SGHRS and CDR2 YFSETQ come from the germline V gene. V was pared by 0 bases and J by 3 bases, with 12 bases between.